Following are 8 T cell receptor beta chains from one sample sequenced in a study of blood T cell repertoires in COVID-19. This table comes from immunoSEQ multiplex PCR, and its TCRdb copy is limited to in-frame clones, with some not included. The sample records under 400,000 clones, 90% being singletons. What was sequenced was peripheral blood. All receptors derive from a woman aged 25-40 years with COVID-19, enrolled during active disease.

The chain combines TRBV12-5 with TRBJ2-1; D might be TRBD2 (6 bases). The germline V gene encodes CDR1 LGHNT and CDR2 FRNRAP. V was pared by 0 bases and J by 4 bases, with 22 bases between. This CDR3 region has 19 residues. CDR3 nucleotide sequence: TGTGCTAGTGGTTTGGTATCCTCTCCTCGGGTAGCGGCTTACAATGAGCAGTTCTTC. Encoded protein: CASGLVSSPRVAAYNEQFF.

The rearrangement uses TRBV2 and TRBJ2-1, with a weak D call TRBD1 (5 bases). CDR3 size: 12 residues. V was clipped by 6 bases and J by 5 bases, with 8 bases between them. CDR1 is SNHLY and CDR2 is FYNNEI in the germline V gene. CDR3 nucleotides: TGTGCCAGCAGGGAGACAGACAATGAGCAGTTCTTC. Protein sequence: CASRETDNEQFF.

The genes are TRBV5-1 and TRBJ2-1, with 9 bases aligning to TRBD2. Germline V gene data show CDR1 as SGHRS and CDR2 as YFSETQ. V dropped 4 bases and J dropped 2; count of bases not matched to a gene: 4. The CDR3 spans 15 residues. The CDR3 is CASSPTSGPYNEQFF. As DNA, the CDR3 is TGCGCCAGCAGCCCGACTAGCGGACCCTACAATGAGCAGTTCTTC.

The chain has TRBV24-1 and TRBJ1-2, with D maybe TRBD1 (5 bases). This CDR3 region has 16 residues. V lost 4 bases, J lost 4 bases, and 18 bases lay in between. Germline CDR1 reads KGHDR; CDR2 reads SFDVKD. The CDR3 is CATSDPTARDFYGYTF. CDR3 coding DNA: TGTGCCACCAGTGACCCGACAGCCCGAGATTTCTATGGCTACACCTTC.

J is TRBJ1-1 and V is TRBV4-2; perhaps TRBD1 as D (5 bases). This CDR3 comprises 13 residues. V was pared by 0 bases and J by 6 bases, with 8 bases between. Germline V gives CDR1 LGHNA, CDR2 YNFKEQ. Here the CDR3 DNA reads TGTGCCAGCAGCCAAGAGTGGGGCGCTGAAGCTTTCTTT. Protein sequence: CASSQEWGAEAFF.

The chain recombines TRBV19 with TRBJ2-7; D is possibly TRBD2 (6 bases). CDR3 length: 13 residues. The V end lost 5 bases, the J end lost 0 bases, and 8 bases lay between the germline ends. CDR1 and CDR2 from the germline V gene are LNHDA and SQIVND (reference sequence). CDR3 DNA: TGTGCCAGTAGTGCGGGAAGCTCCTACGAGCAGTACTTC. Translation: CASSAGSSYEQYF.

The chain joins TRBV10-3 to TRBJ2-5; 9 bases agree with TRBD2. This CDR3 has 15 amino acids. The ends lost 2 bases at V and 4 bases at J; junction bases unmatched: 5. Germline loops: CDR1 ENHRY, CDR2 SYGVKD. The CDR3: CAISEGVAGVETQYF. The CDR3 nucleotides read TGTGCCATCAGTGAGGGGGTAGCGGGAGTAGAGACCCAGTACTTC.

The chain employs TRBV10-1 and TRBJ2-7; 13 bases match TRBD2. Germline CDR1 is WNHNN and CDR2 is SYGVQD (reference sequence). The V and J ends lost 2 bases and 5 bases, in that order; junction bases with no gene match: 3. This CDR3 comprises 15 residues. As DNA, the CDR3 is TGCGCCAGCAGTGAGGAGGGACTAGCGGGAAACGAGCAGTACTTC. This codes for CASSEEGLAGNEQYF.